Each of the 23 T cell receptor beta chains below was sequenced from the same sample in a study of T cell responses to AZD1222 COVID-19 vaccine. Assay: immunoSEQ multiplex PCR; the TCRdb copy retains only in-frame clones and omits some. This repertoire shows some 100,000 clones, roughly 92% found once; its top ten account for roughly 4.7%. Material: peripheral blood, obtained on day 0 of AZD1222 vaccination. These receptors all stem from an adult in good health.

The genes are TRBV5-5 and TRBJ2-3; D call uncertain. Trimming took 4 bases from V and 2 from J, leaving 11 bases between them. This CDR3 region has 14 residues. Germline V CDR1 and CDR2: SGHKS, YYEKEE (reference sequence). This CDR3 reads CASSLETPTDTQYF. The CDR3 DNA follows: TGTGCCAGCAGCCTTGAGACGCCCACAGATACGCAGTATTTT. Filled out from reference TRBV5-5 and TRBJ2-3, the complete variable domain reads DAGVTQSPTHLIKTRGQQVTLRCSPISGHKSVSWYQQVLGQGPQFIFQYYEKEERGRGNFPDRFSARQFPNYSSELNVNALLLGDSALYLCASSLETPTDTQYFGPGTRLTVL.

The chain carries TRBV6-5 and TRBJ1-2, with D perhaps matching TRBD1 (5 bases). The V gene's germline CDR1 is MNHEY and CDR2 SVGAGI. V lost 0 bases and J 0 bases, leaving 8 bases between the germline ends. The CDR3 runs 15 residues. CDR3 sequence: CASSYSTGSNYGYTF. The DNA for the CDR3 is TGTGCCAGCAGTTACTCTACAGGATCTAACTATGGCTACACCTTC.

The chain joins TRBV27 to TRBJ2-7, with 13 bases aligning to TRBD2. The CDR3 loop spans 17 amino acids. CDR1 MNHEY and CDR2 SMNVEV come from the germline V gene (reference sequence). The V and J ends lost 3 bases and 6 bases, in that order; junction bases with no gene match: 11. The CDR3 loop reads CASSFSRTSGGPSEQYF. For the CDR3, the DNA is TGTGCCAGCAGTTTTTCTAGGACTAGCGGGGGACCCAGCGAGCAGTACTTC.

V usage is TRBV5-1 and J usage is TRBJ1-2; the match to TRBD1 covers 8 bases. In germline, CDR1 is SGHRS, CDR2 YFSETQ. The CDR3 sequence is 15 residues long. J was trimmed by 3 bases and V by 1 base; bases with no gene match: 5. CDR3 residues: CASSLRGQEHYGYTF. CDR3 nucleotides: TGCGCCAGCAGCTTGCGGGGACAGGAGCACTATGGCTACACCTTC. The whole variable domain, remainder taken from reference TRBV5-1 and TRBJ1-2, is KAGVTQTPRYLIKTRGQQVTLSCSPISGHRSVSWYQQTPGQGLQFLFEYFSETQRNKGNFPGRFSGRQFSNSRSEMNVSTLELGDSALYLCASSLRGQEHYGYTFGSGTRLTVV.

The chain is built from TRBV11-3 and TRBJ2-5; 13 nucleotides align to TRBD2. The ends lost 5 bases at V and 2 bases at J; junction bases unmatched: 8. CDR1 and CDR2 (germline): SGHNT, YENEEA. The CDR3 runs to 17 residues. CDR3 nucleotides: TGTGCCAGCAGCCATGGACTAGCGGGGGCTGGGCAAGAGACCCAGTACTTC. Amino acids: CASSHGLAGAGQETQYF. The variable domain in full, completed from reference TRBV11-3 and TRBJ2-5, reads EAGVVQSPRYKIIEKKQPVAFWCNPISGHNTLYWYLQNLGQGPELLIRYENEEAVDDSQLPKDRFSAERLKGVDSTLKIQPAELGDSAVYLCASSHGLAGAGQETQYFGPGTRLLVL.

V usage is TRBV7-8 and J usage is TRBJ1-4; unclear D gene. V gave up 5 bases and J gave up 14 bases, with 18 bases separating them. Germline V gene data show CDR1 as SGHVS and CDR2 as FQNEAQ. CDR3 length equals 13 residues. CDR3 nucleotides: TGTGCCAGCAGCCCTATCGGGTCCGGCTTTCTGTTTTTT. It is translated as CASSPIGSGFLFF. Filled out from reference TRBV7-8 and TRBJ1-4, the complete variable domain reads GAGVSQSPRYKVAKRGQDVALRCDPISGHVSLFWYQQALGQGPEFLTYFQNEAQLDKSGLPSDRFFAERPEGSVSTLKIQRTQQEDSAVYLCASSPIGSGFLFFGSGTQLSVL.

V gene TRBV6-5 combines with J gene TRBJ1-5; D may be TRBD1 (6 bases). From germline, CDR1 is MNHEY and CDR2 SVGAGI. CDR3 size: 13 residues. V gave up 7 bases and J gave up 2 bases, with 9 bases separating them. CDR3 sequence: CASTRTGNQPQHF. The CDR3 DNA reads as TGTGCCAGCACCAGGACAGGCAATCAGCCCCAGCATTTT.

The chain carries TRBV5-1 and TRBJ2-7, with D possibly being TRBD1 (6 bases). CDR3 length equals 13 residues. In germline, CDR1 is SGHRS, CDR2 YFSETQ. V was cut by 4 bases and J by 6 bases, with 14 bases left in between. This chain's CDR3 is CASSLTGNGEQYF. CDR3 DNA: TGCGCCAGCAGCCTTACAGGGAATGGCGAGCAGTACTTC. The entire variable domain, with the rest obtained from reference TRBV5-1 and TRBJ2-7, is as follows: KAGVTQTPRYLIKTRGQQVTLSCSPISGHRSVSWYQQTPGQGLQFLFEYFSETQRNKGNFPGRFSGRQFSNSRSEMNVSTLELGDSALYLCASSLTGNGEQYFGPGTRLTVT.

The chain carries TRBV6-4 and TRBJ2-1, with TRBD1 matching 8 bases. The CDR3 runs to 14 residues. Germline lookup yields CDR1 MRHNA and CDR2 SNTAGT. J was trimmed by 9 bases and V by 5 bases; bases with no gene match: 9. The CDR3 loop is CASSKVTGAIEQFF. For the CDR3, the DNA is TGTGCCAGCAGTAAGGTGACAGGGGCGATTGAGCAGTTCTTC.

This chain's CDR3 is CASSYHRGLETQYF. The CDR3 DNA reads TGTGCCAGCAGCTACCACAGGGGACTAGAGACCCAGTACTTC. The V and J genes are TRBV7-3 and TRBJ2-5, with D possibly being TRBD1 (7 bases). Germline CDR1 SGHTA, CDR2 FQGTGA. The CDR3 contains 14 residues. Trimming stripped 4 bases from V and 4 bases from J, with 13 bases between.

V gene TRBV6-2 or TRBV6-3 combines with J gene TRBJ2-7; 7 bases match TRBD2. Per germline, CDR1 MNHEY and CDR2 SVGEGT. The ends lost 6 bases at V and 2 bases at J; junction bases unmatched: 7. CDR3 length: 14 amino acids. The CDR3 DNA reads TGTGCCAGCAGCTCGGGAGGTGGGGCCTACGAGCAGTACTTC. As protein: CASSSGGGAYEQYF.

V is TRBV4-3 and J is TRBJ2-2, with D uncertain. Germline-derived CDR1 and CDR2 are LGHNA and YSLEER. Trimming took off 2 bases at V and 5 bases at J, with 15 bases between the two ends. The CDR3 loop spans 16 amino acids. The CDR3 protein is CASSQINSGLTGELFF. CDR3 nucleotide sequence: TGCGCCAGCAGCCAAATTAATTCAGGTCTAACCGGGGAGCTGTTTTTT.

The CDR3 loop reads CASSLSGFAGELFF. CDR3 coding DNA: TGTGCCAGCAGCTTATCAGGGTTCGCCGGGGAGCTGTTTTTT. This chain uses TRBV7-9 with TRBJ2-2, with D possibly TRBD1 on 5 matching bases. The CDR3 totals 14 residues. Per the germline V gene, CDR1 is SEHNR and CDR2 is FQNEAQ (reference sequence). The V and J ends lost 2 bases and 6 bases respectively, with 10 bases between them. The variable domain in full, with the rest retrieved from reference TRBV7-9 and TRBJ2-2, is DTGVSQNPRHKITKRGQNVTFRCDPISEHNRLYWYRQTLGQGPEFLTYFQNEAQLEKSRLLSDRFSAERPKGSFSTLEIQRTEQGDSAMYLCASSLSGFAGELFFGEGSRLTVL.

The chain employs TRBV11-3 and TRBJ2-1; D perhaps matches TRBD2 (7 bases). Germline CDR1 SGHNT, CDR2 YENEEA. The CDR3 covers 14 residues. Trimming removed 1 base at V and 6 bases at J, with 10 bases between. The CDR3 loop reads CASSLVAGANEQFF. The CDR3 coding sequence is TGTGCCAGCAGCTTAGTTGCGGGGGCCAATGAGCAGTTCTTC. The full variable domain, completed using reference TRBV11-3 and TRBJ2-1, is EAGVVQSPRYKIIEKKQPVAFWCNPISGHNTLYWYLQNLGQGPELLIRYENEEAVDDSQLPKDRFSAERLKGVDSTLKIQPAELGDSAVYLCASSLVAGANEQFFGPGTRLTVL.

This chain connects TRBV4-3 to TRBJ1-4; 7 bases align to TRBD1. V shed 1 base and J 8 bases; nucleotides not matched to a gene: 7. CDR1 is LGHNA and CDR2 is YSLEER in the germline V gene. There are 15 residues in the CDR3. The chain's CDR3 is CASSQVATGLEKLFF. The CDR3, as DNA: TGCGCCAGCAGCCAAGTGGCGACAGGGCTCGAAAAACTGTTTTTT.

The chain employs TRBV5-6 and TRBJ1-2, with unresolved D. Germline CDR1 reads SGHDT; CDR2 reads YYEEEE. This CDR3 contains 15 residues. The V end was cut by 0 bases, the J end by 0 bases, with 9 bases between. As DNA, the CDR3 is TGTGCCAGCAGCTTGGAAGGGCCGGCTAACTATGGCTACACCTTC. Translating it yields CASSLEGPANYGYTF.

The J gene is TRBJ2-7, the V gene TRBV3-1 (or the pseudogene TRBV3-2), with TRBD1 matching 10 bases. J gave up 3 bases and V 7 bases, and 3 bases lay outside the gene matches. The CDR3 consists of 13 residues. The germline V gene has CDR1 LGHDT and CDR2 YNNKEL (reference sequence). The CDR3 DNA reads as TGTGCCAGCATCGGGACAGGGGTCTACGAGCAGTACTTC. Encoded protein: CASIGTGVYEQYF.

The chain recombines TRBV3-1 (or the pseudogene TRBV3-2) with TRBJ1-1; D ambiguous. The CDR3 runs to 18 residues. Germline V gene lookup returns CDR1 LGHDT and CDR2 YNNKEL (reference sequence). Trimming took off 0 bases at V and 1 base at J, with 18 bases between the two ends. The CDR3 DNA sequence: TGTGCCAGCAGCCAAGATTTCGGGTCGGGGAGACGGAACACTGAAGCTTTCTTT. Translation: CASSQDFGSGRRNTEAFF.

The chain has TRBV9 and TRBJ1-1; D is undetermined. This CDR3 has 14 residues. The V and J ends lost 4 bases and 6 bases respectively, with 16 bases between them. The germline gives CDR1 SGDLS, CDR2 YYNGEE. The CDR3 sequence: CASSPRVAVPEAFF. DNA of the CDR3: TGTGCCAGCAGCCCCCGCGTGGCAGTACCTGAAGCTTTCTTT.

This chain connects TRBV6-5 to TRBJ1-4, with TRBD1 as a possible D gene (5 bases). V was shortened by 2 bases and J by 4 bases, with 8 bases between the two germline ends. Per germline, CDR1 MNHEY and CDR2 SVGAGI. CDR3 length equals 14 residues. Written as DNA, the CDR3 is TGTGCCAGCAGTTACGCTGGGGGTAATGAAAAACTGTTTTTT. Protein: CASSYAGGNEKLFF.

The chain employs TRBV11-2 and TRBJ2-5, with TRBD2 matching over 11 bases. The trim removed 4 bases at V and 5 bases at J, leaving 9 bases unmatched. The V gene's germline CDR1 is SGHAT and CDR2 FQNNGV. This CDR3 has 16 amino acids. DNA for the CDR3: TGTGCCAGCAGCTCCCGAGGCACTAGCGGGGGCGAGACCCAGTACTTC. Protein sequence: CASSSRGTSGGETQYF.

This clone was seen only a few times. J is TRBJ2-5 and V is TRBV7-2; a weak D match, TRBD1 (5 bases). V lost 1 base and J 5 bases, leaving 8 bases between the germline ends. The germline V gene encodes CDR1 SGHTA and CDR2 FQGNSA. The CDR3 is 13 residues long. CDR3 protein: CASSLVGPETQYF. The CDR3 nucleotides read TGTGCCAGCAGCTTAGTGGGGCCCGAGACCCAGTACTTC.

V gene TRBV23-1 combines with J gene TRBJ2-5; TRBD2 is a possible D gene (5 bases). TRBV23-1 is sorted into the ORF group, with uncertain function. The CDR3 runs 15 residues. The V end lost 0 bases, the J end lost 5 bases, and 13 bases lay between the germline ends. This chain's CDR3 is CASSQSPGLGETQYF. The DNA of the CDR3 is TGCGCCAGCAGTCAATCGCCGGGGTTGGGGGAGACCCAGTACTTC.